What follows is one T cell receptor (beta chain) and its context. What this receptor recognizes is not known. No much larger clone exists at a distance of one base, and base qualities are not known. The library was built by means of the immunoSEQ multiplex PCR assay. For the multiplex PCR, a mixture combining 60 forward primers for TCR Vbeta segments and 13 reverse primers for TCR Jbeta segments was used. Amplification of the CDR3 region of rearranged TCR beta genes was performed with a multiplex PCR assay on genomic DNA. On the Illumina HiSeq System, the amplified TCR beta libraries were sequenced as 87-base-pair reads. On the authors' methods: Across the 666 repertoires, a later analysis counted some 80 million unique TCR beta chains, 9.5 million to 13 million of which were shared by at least two donors. To remove PCR and sequencing errors, raw reads were error-corrected and collapsed into unique sequences using a nearest-neighbor algorithm that merged closely related sequences. Alignment of CDR3 sequences to IMGT reference sequences was used to assign V, D and J gene segments. Each retained sequence needed at least a six-nucleotide match to both a V gene segment and a J gene segment. A rearrangement counted as productive if the CDR3 had no stop codons and remained in frame with V and J, and every other rearrangement counted as non-productive. CDR3 was defined by IMGT convention, running from the second conserved V-encoded cysteine to the conserved J-encoded phenylalanine. In an earlier analysis of more than 550 of the donors, sequences lacking an unambiguous match to a single V gene segment were excluded. In an earlier analysis of a few hundred of the donors, V segments were called functional above 56.7% productive rearrangements and were called segregating when the between-donor standard deviation exceeded 5%. A statistical classification framework was developed to diagnose cytomegalovirus status using the catalog of TCR beta chain sequences. A later analysis assigned V and J genes by comparing TCR nucleotide sequences with IMGT/GENE-DB human TR gene sequences. A later analysis assigned CDR3 sequences and most-parsimonious VDJ recombination scenarios with the TCRdist pipeline. In a later analysis, each TCR beta chain was defined by its CDR3 amino acid sequence together with its V-gene family, and reads without a unique V-gene family were excluded. As a way to deal with suspected cross-contamination and a sequencing artifact, a later analysis dropped over 550 nucleotide sequences that were highly shared and had low generation probability. For each public chain, a later analysis derived a clonal expansion index from normalized ranks of inferred template counts within each repertoire. Generation probabilities in a later analysis came from a VDJ recombination model fitted to out-of-frame rearrangements, and those results were checked against IGoR. Hypergeometric tests were used in a later analysis to score TCR-TCR, TCR-HLA and TCR-CMV co-occurrence, with a repertoire-size bias correction applied to the TCR pairs. In a later analysis, false discovery rates were estimated by permuting HLA or CMV assignments 20 times. A later analysis grouped co-occurring TCRs with DBSCAN, adding TCRdist sequence similarity when clustering within HLA-allele-positive subsets. Repertoires with fewer than 30,000 or more than 120,000 public chains were left out of co-occurrence clustering, as were roughly five repertoires with anomalous nucleotide sharing. The source is immuneACCESS, and TCRdb retained only in-frame sequences with V and J called. Part of the clones is not carried over; for the studies checked, unresolved V genes explain less than half of this, and the remainder is unexplained. The DNA was the basis for D and trimming; V, J and clone size are from that table. For this sample the table gives about 180,000 clones, of which over 65% were detected only once. Jointly, the top ten make up 1.4% of the sample.

This entry belongs to a study of cytomegalovirus exposure and HLA in healthy donors (dated 2017 in TCRdb). In the study overall: In an earlier analysis of 450 to 750 of the donors, 276 Gb of sequence data and 95 million to 130 million unique TCR beta sequences from about 180 million T cells were reported. An earlier analysis of 450 to 750 of the donors used high-throughput TCR beta sequencing to judge whether each TCR beta V gene segment behaved as functional or pseudogenic. The study profiled the T cell repertoires of about 720 subjects by immunosequencing and related them to cytomegalovirus serostatus. The study was designed to test whether signatures of past pathogen exposure could be identified by cataloging public T cell receptors. Around 320 gigabases of sequencing data and some 85 million unique TCR sequences were included in an early release covering around 650 HLA-typed donors. To predict cytomegalovirus infection status, the study brought together high-throughput TCR immunosequencing, statistical association of individual TCRs with disease status, and machine learning. Rather than drawing on any new phenotypic data, the later analysis identified candidate immune exposures from TCR beta sequences and the way those sequences occurred across donors. The genetic ancestry cluster associated with self-reported Caucasian donors included about 81% of the roughly 400 genotyped donors. In a later genetic analysis, genome-wide SNP genotypes for about 65% of the roughly 700 donors were used, and that subset was treated as a discovery cohort. Class I and class II HLA loci were covered by the typing at four-digit resolution. Typing coverage differed by locus: A, B, C, DRB1 and DQB1 were typed in about 629-630 donors, DQA1 in about 500, DPA1 in roughly 590, and DPB1 in just under 480. Four to six DR-DQ haplotypes were handled as single units for association and clustering, since linkage in the cohort was strong. To study patterns of TCR occurrence, a later analysis re-analyzed previously published TCR beta repertoires from 700 or so donors and added high-resolution HLA genotyping. Alongside the repertoire data, information on donor age, sex, ethnicity and CMV serostatus was compiled. Every discovery cohort repertoire had been produced on one sequencing platform. Along with the roughly 700-subject first cohort, a separate validation cohort of 120 different subjects was used. Among some 400 genotyped donors of the cohort, an average of approximately 200,000 unique TCR beta nucleotide sequences was sequenced per donor, of which about 19% were non-productive. Findings and caveats that apply to the study as a whole: It was suggested by the authors that the approach could potentially be generalized to other disease states and immunological phenotypes. Most CMV-associated TCR beta chains appeared to be HLA-restricted in a later analysis, and the HLA associations seemed to be driven largely by CMV exposure. Most TCR sequences were observed very rarely across donors, whereas some public TCRs were present in many individuals. The only immune exposure information available for the cohort was CMV serostatus. When HLA alleles, especially DR and DQ, strongly co-occurred, attributing TCR associations to individual alleles was difficult. In the study, some 160 TCR beta chains were listed as associated with cytomegalovirus. Linkage disequilibrium might explain the correlated functional status among segregating V segments, but an unknown experimental factor could not be excluded. The classifier was reported to diagnose cytomegalovirus status with high specificity and sensitivity in both the original cohort and the validation cohort. Sequencing depth was assumed to be roughly uniform across donors in the presence/absence analyses, though that assumption may not hold. A later genetic analysis reported fewer N-insertions in productive TCRs among donors in an Asian-associated ancestry cluster than the roughly 700-donor mean. The earlier analysis of about 600 of the donors excluded 15 to 20 rarely observed V segments, including chromosome 9 orphons, because counts were too low. At a false discovery rate of 0.05, a later analysis linked some 18,000 TCR beta sequences to specific HLA alleles. A further reported finding was that TCR beta sequences accurately predicted the HLA-A and HLA-B alleles for most subjects in the first cohort. According to a later analysis, parvovirus B19, influenza, CMV and Epstein-Barr virus appeared linked to several top co-occurrence clusters. Because some donors lacked HLA typing at each locus, the association tests relied only on the typed subset. A later analysis found that HLA-associated TCR beta chains were more clonally expanded and had lower generation probabilities than equally common non-associated chains. In an earlier analysis of around 600 of the donors, most TCR beta V segments were observed in productive rearrangements about 87% or about 30% of the time, broadly matching IMGT annotations. Some IMGT-functional V segments, including TRBV6-2 and TRBV6-3, could not be distinguished by the 87-base-pair reads and were therefore excluded. In a later genetic analysis, a missense DCLRE1C variant was associated with V-gene and J-gene trimming of TCR beta chains, and the association was replicated in an independent cohort. The cohort was sequenced for TCR beta chains only, and without alpha or paired-chain data the features that could be detected were limited. A cluster of highly shared sequence variants was judged likely to be a technical artifact of the sequencing pipeline. A few of the identified cytomegalovirus-associated TCR beta chains were confirmed in vitro to be specific for cytomegalovirus antigens. A later analysis found that TCR association rates varied across HLA loci, with DRB1 alleles showing the most associated TCRs and HLA-C alleles the fewest.

The CDR3, from cysteine to phenylalanine, totals 15 residues. The DNA shown is the 45-base CDR3, in frame from base 1. CDR1 is given as SGHVS and CDR2 as FQNEAQ, both from the germline V gene. Trimming costs V 1 base and J 4 bases, and their ends lie 13 bases apart. The cohort consisted of some 730 healthy bone marrow donors. At the time of sampling, all cohort members were nominally healthy, though unrecorded immune exposures were likely present. The donor was CMV seronegative and was included in the group of over 300 seronegative cohort members. Every donor gave a peripheral blood sample, and the peripheral blood mononuclear cells from that sample were used for TCR beta sequencing. The Qiagen DNeasy Blood Extraction Kit was used to extract genomic DNA from the blood cell samples.

This receptor was identified in a man between 18 and 35 years old in good health and CMV-seronegative. Recombination connected TRBV7-8 to TRBJ1-1; matching of 6 bases hints at TRBD1 as the D gene. The sample taken for sequencing was PBMCs. In nucleotide form, the sequence is TGTGCCAGCAGCTTAGGCACCAGGGGCCCCACTGAAGCTTTCTTT. Its translation is CASSLGTRGPTEAFF. With the rest looked up from the reference TRBV7-8 and TRBJ1-1 genes rather than sequenced, the full variable domain is GAGVSQSPRYKVAKRGQDVALRCDPISGHVSLFWYQQALGQGPEFLTYFQNEAQLDKSGLPSDRFFAERPEGSVSTLKIQRTQQEDSAVYLCASSLGTRGPTEAFFGQGTRLTVV.